These T cell receptor beta chains were read from a single sample in a study of T cell repertoires in cytomegalovirus infection. TCRdb analysed the reads with MiXCR anew, one entry per CDR3 protein. The sample carries approximately 500,000 distinct CDR3 sequences, approximately 15% recorded once. Sequencing was done on a sample of CD8+ T cells from PBMCs. The receptors derive from a human donor in good health (CMV status not recorded). Some clones in this sample may be carry-over from other donors' samples. The CDR3 runs from the conserved cysteine through the conserved F or W. The D gene is left open where the match is weak. Expanded clones get a size class; other rows say once, few or many, or leave the size out.

-	TRBV27	few	TRBJ2-2	CASSLSRSGELFF	TGTGCCAGCAGTTTATCTCGTTCCGGGGAGCTGTTTTTT
-	TRBV7-9	many	TRBJ2-6	CASSSPRLGRGANVLTF	TGTGCCAGCAGCTCCCCCCGTCTGGGCCGGGGGGCCAACGTCCTGACTTTC
TRBD2	TRBV9	-	TRBJ2-3	CASSVGAAGGPSDTQYF	TGTGCCAGCAGCGTAGGCGCAGCGGGAGGGCCGTCAGATACGCAGTATTTT
-	TRBV11-1	many	TRBJ2-2	CASSLALVIAGELFF	TGTGCCAGCAGCTTAGCACTAGTTATTGCCGGGGAGCTGTTTTTT
TRBD1	TRBV27	few	TRBJ2-7	CASGDRGSSYEQYF	TGTGCCAGCGGAGACAGGGGAAGCTCCTACGAGCAGTACTTC
-	TRBV7-8	many	TRBJ2-3	CASRPNPGPTLSDTQYF	TGTGCCAGCAGACCTAACCCTGGACCGACCCTATCAGATACGCAGTATTTT
TRBD2	TRBV4-2	-	TRBJ2-1	CASSQLKGPGGNEQFF	TGTGCCAGCAGCCAGCTAAAAGGCCCGGGGGGTAATGAGCAGTTCTTC
-	TRBV11-2	many	TRBJ2-4	CASSYDSGGNIQYF	TGTGCCAGCAGTTACGACAGCGGAGGGAACATTCAGTACTTC
-	TRBV30	few	TRBJ1-5	CAWSVQGRRIQPQHF	TGTGCCTGGAGTGTACAAGGACGGCGGATTCAGCCCCAGCATTTT
TRBD1	TRBV7-9	many	TRBJ2-1	CASSFPGQASNEQFF	TGTGCCAGCAGCTTCCCGGGACAGGCCTCGAATGAGCAGTTCTTC
-	TRBV5-5	-	TRBJ2-5	CASSLTTGETQYF	TGTGCCAGCAGCTTGACCACAGGGGAGACCCAGTACTTC
-	TRBV7-8	many	TRBJ2-5	CASSEKETQYF	TGTGCCAGCAGCGAGAAGGAGACCCAGTACTTC
TRBD2	TRBV24-1	few	TRBJ2-1	CATSELLAGGSFEQFF	TGTGCCACCAGTGAACTACTAGCGGGAGGTAGTTTTGAGCAGTTCTTC
TRBD1	TRBV4-1	few	TRBJ2-5	CASSQTTGGQETQYF	TGCGCCAGCAGCCAGACGACAGGGGGTCAAGAGACCCAGTACTTC
-	TRBV20-1	few	TRBJ2-2	CSARDPTQLASTGELFF	TGCAGTGCTAGAGATCCAACCCAACTAGCTAGCACCGGGGAGCTGTTTTTT
TRBD2	TRBV4-1	many	TRBJ2-2	CASSHPTSGDYTGELFF	TGCGCCAGCAGCCATCCTACTAGCGGGGATTACACCGGGGAGCTGTTTTTT
TRBD2	TRBV20-1	-	TRBJ2-3	CSASLLGLAGDTQYF	TGCAGTGCTAGTTTACTGGGACTAGCAGGTGATACGCAGTATTTT
-	TRBV7-9	many	TRBJ2-1	CASSLVYNEQFF	TGTGCCAGCAGCTTGGTATACAATGAGCAGTTCTTC
TRBD2	TRBV12-3/TRBV12-4	many	TRBJ2-3	CASSQLAGGTDTQYF	TGTGCCAGCAGTCAACTAGCGGGAGGCACAGATACGCAGTATTTT
-	TRBV4-1	many	TRBJ1-2	CASSQDPSATNYGYTF	TGCGCCAGCAGCCAAGATCCGTCAGCCACTAACTATGGCTACACCTTC
TRBD1	TRBV28	many	TRBJ1-3	CASSHGTGLGNTIYF	TGTGCCAGCAGTCATGGGACAGGGCTCGGAAACACCATATATTTT
-	TRBV7-6	many	TRBJ2-3	CASSLDIENTDTQYF	TGTGCCAGCAGCTTAGACATTGAAAACACAGATACGCAGTATTTT
TRBD1	TRBV5-6	-	TRBJ1-1	CASSPPGQPMNTEAFF	TGTGCCAGCAGCCCTCCGGGACAGCCGATGAACACTGAAGCTTTCTTT
-	TRBV27	many	TRBJ1-5	CASSRTPNQPQHF	TGTGCCAGCAGCCGGACACCCAATCAGCCCCAGCATTTT
-	TRBV7-8	few	TRBJ1-2	CASSLGGQAANYGYTF	TGTGCCAGCAGCTTAGGGGGGCAGGCTGCTAACTATGGCTACACCTTC
-	TRBV14	few	TRBJ2-7	CASSQVPYEQYF	TGTGCCAGCAGCCAAGTTCCGTACGAGCAGTACTTC
-	TRBV7-6	many	TRBJ2-2	CASSQQRNTGELFF	TGTGCCAGCAGTCAACAGAGGAACACCGGGGAGCTGTTTTTT
-	TRBV28	many	TRBJ2-2	CASSFGDPGELFF	TGTGCCAGCAGTTTCGGGGACCCCGGGGAGCTGTTTTTT
-	TRBV15	few	TRBJ1-5	CATSSSGRQNQPQHF	TGTGCCACCAGCTCATCGGGACGGCAGAATCAGCCCCAGCATTTT
TRBD2	TRBV11-2	few	TRBJ2-5	CASSRTSGKETQYF	TGTGCCAGCAGCCGGACTAGCGGGAAAGAGACCCAGTACTTC
-	TRBV19	-	TRBJ2-1	CASSTDLYEQFF	TGTGCCAGTAGTACAGATCTATACGAGCAGTTCTTC
TRBD2	TRBV5-1	few	TRBJ2-5	CASSFSAGYQETQYF	TGCGCCAGCAGCTTCTCAGCGGGGTACCAAGAGACCCAGTACTTC
TRBD2	TRBV6-5	many	TRBJ2-3	CASSLAGVLTDTQYF	TGTGCCAGCAGTTTAGCGGGGGTCCTCACAGATACGCAGTATTTT
-	TRBV20-1	many	TRBJ2-1	CSARVWRETYNEQFF	TGCAGTGCTAGAGTGTGGCGGGAAACCTACAATGAGCAGTTCTTC
TRBD2	TRBV4-1	few	TRBJ2-5	CASSHDRLAGDETQYF	TGCGCCAGCAGCCACGATAGACTAGCGGGAGACGAGACCCAGTACTTC
TRBD2	TRBV13	-	TRBJ2-1	CASSLVVRAGGSNEQFF	TGTGCCAGCAGCTTAGTGGTCAGAGCGGGGGGGTCCAATGAGCAGTTCTTC
TRBD1	TRBV15	few	TRBJ1-2	CATSRDGTPDRWPPYGYTF	TGTGCCACCAGCAGAGATGGAACCCCGGACAGGTGGCCGCCCTATGGCTACACCTTC
-	TRBV2	many	TRBJ2-7	CASSDSKGSYEQYF	TGTGCCAGCAGTGATTCAAAGGGGAGCTACGAGCAGTACTTC
-	TRBV30	few	TRBJ1-2	CACFRGLLNYGYTF	TGTGCCTGCTTTAGAGGGCTGTTGAACTATGGCTACACCTTC
-	TRBV4-2	-	TRBJ1-5	CASSQEKGNLNQPQHF	TGTGCCAGCAGCCAAGAAAAGGGTAACCTGAATCAGCCCCAGCATTTT
TRBD1	TRBV27	many	TRBJ2-7	CASSYVTGDEQYF	TGTGCCAGCAGTTACGTGACAGGGGACGAGCAGTACTTC
-	TRBV10-1	few	TRBJ2-2	CASSELELGTGELFF	TGCGCCAGCAGTGAGTTGGAGTTGGGCACCGGGGAGCTGTTTTTT
TRBD2	TRBV6-8	-	TRBJ2-2	CASSYGLAGGTGELFF	TGTGCCAGCAGTTACGGGCTAGCGGGGGGGACCGGGGAGCTGTTTTTT
-	TRBV28	many	TRBJ1-1	CASSLNLRGLNTEAFF	TGTGCCAGCAGTTTGAATCTCAGGGGTTTGAACACTGAAGCTTTCTTT
-	TRBV12-3/TRBV12-4	-	TRBJ2-2	CASSSGPGTNTGELFF	TGTGCCAGTTCTAGTGGGCCGGGTACGAACACCGGGGAGCTGTTTTTT
TRBD1	TRBV7-9	many	TRBJ2-7	CASRGQGYEQYF	TGTGCCAGCAGAGGACAGGGCTACGAGCAGTACTTC
-	TRBV4-1	-	TRBJ2-2	CASNAGFNTGELFF	TGCGCCAGCAATGCGGGGTTCAACACCGGGGAGCTGTTTTTT